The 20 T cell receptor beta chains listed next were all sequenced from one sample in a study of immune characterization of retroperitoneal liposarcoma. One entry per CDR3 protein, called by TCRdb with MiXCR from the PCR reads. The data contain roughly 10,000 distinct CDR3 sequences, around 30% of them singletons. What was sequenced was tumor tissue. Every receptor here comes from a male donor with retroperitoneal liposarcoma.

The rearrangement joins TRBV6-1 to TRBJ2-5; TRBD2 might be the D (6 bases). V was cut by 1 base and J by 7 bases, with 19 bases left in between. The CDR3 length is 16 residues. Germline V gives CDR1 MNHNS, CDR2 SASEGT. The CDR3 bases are TGTGCCAGCAGTGAAGATTATAGCGGAGGGGTAGGGACCCAGTACTTC. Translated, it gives CASSEDYSGGVGTQYF.

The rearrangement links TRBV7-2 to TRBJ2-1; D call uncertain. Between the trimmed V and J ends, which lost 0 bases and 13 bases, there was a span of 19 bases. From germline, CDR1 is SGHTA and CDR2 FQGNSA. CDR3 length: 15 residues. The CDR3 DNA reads TGTGCCAGCAGCTTAGCAATCCTGTACCAAGAGACCCAGTTCTTC. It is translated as CASSLAILYQETQFF.

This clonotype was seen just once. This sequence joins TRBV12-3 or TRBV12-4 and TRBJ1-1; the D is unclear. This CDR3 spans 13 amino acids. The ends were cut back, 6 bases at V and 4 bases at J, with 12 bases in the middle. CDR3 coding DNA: TGTGCCAGCAGCCCTTCGACGCGCACTGAAGCTTTCTTT. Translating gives CASSPSTRTEAFF.

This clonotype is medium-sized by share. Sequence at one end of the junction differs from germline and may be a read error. The CDR3 DNA reads as TGTGCTAGCAGCTTAGATGCTAGCGGGAGGGCGAATGAGCAGTTCTTC. Protein: CASSLDASGRANEQFF. The rearrangement links TRBV7-7 to TRBJ2-1; TRBD2 agrees at 12 bases. The CDR3 is made up of 16 amino acids. Germline loops: CDR1 SSHAT, CDR2 FNYEAQ (reference sequence).

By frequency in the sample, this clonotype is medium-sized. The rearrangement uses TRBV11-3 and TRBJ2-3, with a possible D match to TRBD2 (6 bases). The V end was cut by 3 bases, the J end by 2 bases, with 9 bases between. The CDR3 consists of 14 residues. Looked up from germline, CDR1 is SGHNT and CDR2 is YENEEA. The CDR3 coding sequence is TGTGCCAGCAGCTTCGGGGGTGACACAGATACGCAGTATTTT. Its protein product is CASSFGGDTDTQYF.

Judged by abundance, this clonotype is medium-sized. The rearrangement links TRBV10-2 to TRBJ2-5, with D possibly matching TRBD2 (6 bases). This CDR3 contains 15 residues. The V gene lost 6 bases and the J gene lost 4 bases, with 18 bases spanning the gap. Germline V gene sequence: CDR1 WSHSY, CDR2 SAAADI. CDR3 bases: TGCGCCAGCAGCGGTGACTCAGGCGGGGCAGAGACCCAGTACTTC. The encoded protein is CASSGDSGGAETQYF.

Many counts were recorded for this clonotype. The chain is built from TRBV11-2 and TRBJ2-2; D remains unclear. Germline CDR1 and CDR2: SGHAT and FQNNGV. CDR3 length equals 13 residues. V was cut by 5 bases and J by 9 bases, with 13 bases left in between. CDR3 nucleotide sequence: TGTGCCAGCAGCCTGTTGGGGATGCGGGAGCTGTTTTTT. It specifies CASSLLGMRELFF. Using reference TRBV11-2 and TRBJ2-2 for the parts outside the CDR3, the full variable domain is EAGVAQSPRYKIIEKRQSVAFWCNPISGHATLYWYQQILGQGPKLLIQFQNNGVVDDSQLPKDRFSAERLKGVDSTLKIQPAKLEDSAVYLCASSLLGMRELFFGEGSRLTVL.

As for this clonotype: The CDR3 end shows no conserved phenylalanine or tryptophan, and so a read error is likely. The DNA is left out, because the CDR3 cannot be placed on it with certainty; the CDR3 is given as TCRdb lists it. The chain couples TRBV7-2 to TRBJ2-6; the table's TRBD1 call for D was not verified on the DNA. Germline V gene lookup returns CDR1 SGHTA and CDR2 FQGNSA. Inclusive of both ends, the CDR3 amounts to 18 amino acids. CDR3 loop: CASSLGRNRATETQYFGA.

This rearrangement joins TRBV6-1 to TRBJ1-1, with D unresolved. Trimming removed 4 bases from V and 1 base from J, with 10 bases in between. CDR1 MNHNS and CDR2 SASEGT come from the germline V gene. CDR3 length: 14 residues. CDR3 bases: TGTGCCAGCAGTGTGAGTGAGGGGAACACTGAAGCTTTCTTT. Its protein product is CASSVSEGNTEAFF.

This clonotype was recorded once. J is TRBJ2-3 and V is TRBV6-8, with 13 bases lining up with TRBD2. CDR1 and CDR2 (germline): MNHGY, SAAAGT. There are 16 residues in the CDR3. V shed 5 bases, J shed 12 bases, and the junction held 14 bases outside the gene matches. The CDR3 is CASSRGTSGDQETQYF. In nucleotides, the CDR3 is TGTGCCAGCAGTCGAGGGACTAGCGGGGATCAAGAGACCCAGTATTTT.

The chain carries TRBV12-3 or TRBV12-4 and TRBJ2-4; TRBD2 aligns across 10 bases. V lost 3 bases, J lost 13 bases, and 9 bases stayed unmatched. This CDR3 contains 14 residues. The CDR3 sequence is CASSFGSGGDKQYF. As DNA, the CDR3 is TGTGCCAGCAGTTTTGGCAGCGGGGGGGACAAGCAGTACTTC.

CDR3 amino acids: CASSYISRGSDNSPLHF. CDR3 DNA: TGTGCCAGCAGTTACATTAGCAGGGGCTCGGATAATTCACCCCTCCACTTT. The chain is built from TRBV6-6 and TRBJ1-6; a weak D match, TRBD1 (6 bases). V was cut by 2 bases and J by 5 bases, with 16 bases left in between. CDR3 length: 17 amino acids. Germline V gene sequence: CDR1 MNHNY, CDR2 SVGAGI (reference sequence).

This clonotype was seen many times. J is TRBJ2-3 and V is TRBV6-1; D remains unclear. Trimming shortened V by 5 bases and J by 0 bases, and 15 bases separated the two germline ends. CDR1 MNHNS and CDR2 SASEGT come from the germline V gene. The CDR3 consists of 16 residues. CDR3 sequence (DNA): TGTGCCAGCAGTTGGGGATTCGCCGGCAGCACAGATACGCAGTATTTT. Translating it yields CASSWGFAGSTDTQYF.

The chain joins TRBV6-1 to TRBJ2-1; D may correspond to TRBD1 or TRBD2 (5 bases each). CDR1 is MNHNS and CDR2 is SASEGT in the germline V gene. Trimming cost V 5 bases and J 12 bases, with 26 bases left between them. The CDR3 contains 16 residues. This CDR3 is CASSLNSPGPTMTQFF. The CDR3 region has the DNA TGTGCCAGCAGTTTAAATAGTCCGGGACCAACAATGACGCAGTTCTTC.

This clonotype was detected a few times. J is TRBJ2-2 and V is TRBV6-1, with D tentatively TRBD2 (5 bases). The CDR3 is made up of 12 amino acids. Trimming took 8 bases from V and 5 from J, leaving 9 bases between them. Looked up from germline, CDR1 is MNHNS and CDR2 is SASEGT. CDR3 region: CASGRRTGELFF. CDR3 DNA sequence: TGTGCCAGCGGTAGGAGGACCGGGGAGCTGTTTTTT.

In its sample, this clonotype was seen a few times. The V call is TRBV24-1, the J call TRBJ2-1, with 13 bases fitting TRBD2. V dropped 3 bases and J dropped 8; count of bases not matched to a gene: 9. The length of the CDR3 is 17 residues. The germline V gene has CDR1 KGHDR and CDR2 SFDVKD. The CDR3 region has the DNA TGTGCCACCAGTGATCGAAGGACTAGCGGGAGACTTCATGAGCAGTTCTTC. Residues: CATSDRRTSGRLHEQFF.

This CDR3 reads CASSLDRSTSPQFF. CDR3 nucleotide sequence: TGTGCCAGCAGCTTGGACCGATCCACGTCCCCGCAGTTCTTC. The genes are TRBV11-2 and TRBJ2-1; no definite D call. Per germline, CDR1 SGHAT and CDR2 FQNNGV. V was trimmed by 3 bases and J by 12 bases, leaving 18 bases between them. The CDR3 contains 14 residues.

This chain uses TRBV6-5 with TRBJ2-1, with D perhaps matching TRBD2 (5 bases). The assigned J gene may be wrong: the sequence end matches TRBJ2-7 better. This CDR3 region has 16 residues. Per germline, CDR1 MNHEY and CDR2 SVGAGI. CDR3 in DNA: TGTGCCAGCAGTTACTCCCTAGGTGGGAGCTCCTACGAGCAGTACTTC. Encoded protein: CASSYSLGGSSYEQYF.

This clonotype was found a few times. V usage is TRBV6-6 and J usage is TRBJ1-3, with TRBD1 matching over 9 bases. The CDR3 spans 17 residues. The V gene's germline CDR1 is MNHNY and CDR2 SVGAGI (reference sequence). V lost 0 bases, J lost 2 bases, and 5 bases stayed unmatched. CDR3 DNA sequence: TGTGCCAGCAGTTACTCTGGACAGGGGTCCACTGGAAACACCATATATTTT. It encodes CASSYSGQGSTGNTIYF.

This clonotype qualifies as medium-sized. CDR3 amino acids: CASETSGGDTQYF. In DNA, the CDR3 is TGTGCCAGCGAGACTAGCGGGGGAGATACGCAGTATTTT. The rearrangement links TRBV6-1 to TRBJ2-3, with TRBD2 matching 12 bases. V lost 8 bases to trimming and J lost 5 bases; unmatched junction nucleotides: 2. The CDR3 is 13 residues long. In germline, CDR1 is MNHNS, CDR2 SASEGT.